What follows is one T cell receptor (beta chain) and its context. Per the germline V gene, CDR1 is SGHVS and CDR2 is FQNEAQ. The CDR3 covers 13 residues. V was shortened by 4 bases and J by 4 bases, with 11 bases between the two germline ends. A single record per CDR3 protein comes from TCRdb applying MiXCR to the RT-PCR reads. The table includes about 680,000 distinct CDR3 sequences, 13% to 15% detected once. The TCR comes from a female donor in good health, serving as a healthy control. This chain joins TRBV7-8 and TRBJ2-7; D not resolved. Sequencing used memory CD4+ T cells from blood. CDR3 nucleotide sequence: TGTGCCAGCAGCTCGGCAGCGCAGTACGAGCAGTACTTC. Translated, it gives CASSSAAQYEQYF.